This T cell receptor (beta chain) was sequenced for a study of long-term antiretroviral therapy in people with HIV. Study-wide points: Comparison with controls showed narrower CDR3 length ranges in HIV repertoires.

This was the immunoSEQ v3.0 assay at survey level. Sequencing used immunoSEQ multiplex PCR; TCRdb keeps in-frame clones, though not all of them. The table lists some 22,000 clones, roughly 90% of them singletons. This clone was counted only a few times. Its antigen is unknown. The sample in question was unsorted PBMCs, obtained 0.6 years after starting antiretroviral therapy. The clonotype comes from a man aged 60-69 years with HIV.

The DNA for the CDR3 is TGTGCCAGTAGTAGCGGAGCTAAATACGAGCAGTACTTC. This translates into CASSSGAKYEQYF. The rearrangement joins TRBV19 to TRBJ2-7; no definite D call. The CDR3 spans 13 residues. Trimming pared 4 bases from V and 4 bases from J, leaving 11 bases between. CDR1 and CDR2 (germline): LNHDA, SQIVND (reference sequence).